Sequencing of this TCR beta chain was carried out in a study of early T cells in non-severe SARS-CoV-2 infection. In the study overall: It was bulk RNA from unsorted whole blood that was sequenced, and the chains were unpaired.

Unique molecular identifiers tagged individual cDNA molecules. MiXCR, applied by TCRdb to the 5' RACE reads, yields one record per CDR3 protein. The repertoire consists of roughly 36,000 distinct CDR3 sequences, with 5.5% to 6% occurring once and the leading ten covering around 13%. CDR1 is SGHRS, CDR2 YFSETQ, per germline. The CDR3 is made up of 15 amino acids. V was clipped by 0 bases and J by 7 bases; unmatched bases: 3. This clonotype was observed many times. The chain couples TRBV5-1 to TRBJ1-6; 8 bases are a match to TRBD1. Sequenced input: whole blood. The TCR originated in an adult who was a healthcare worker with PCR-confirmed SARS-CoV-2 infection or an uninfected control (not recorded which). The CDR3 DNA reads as TGCGCCAGCAGCTTGGGGGACAGGTGGAATTCACCCCTCCACTTT. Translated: CASSLGDRWNSPLHF.